The 14 T cell receptor beta chains in this list originate from one sample, sequenced in a study of early T cells in non-severe SARS-CoV-2 infection. MiXCR was run by TCRdb on the 5' RACE reads, yielding one entry per CDR3 protein. The data show tens of thousands of distinct CDR3 sequences, approximately 10% seen once. Sequences were obtained from whole blood. The receptor set was obtained from an adult who was a healthcare worker with PCR-confirmed SARS-CoV-2 infection or an uninfected control (not recorded which).

This clonotype has a handful of counts. This sequence joins TRBV7-8 and TRBJ1-6; D gene ambiguous. CDR3 length: 18 residues. Trimming removed 4 bases at V and 5 bases at J, with 21 bases between. The germline CDR1 and CDR2 sequences are SGHVS and FQNEAQ. The CDR3 sequence: CASSYYPRSGSNNSPLHF. The CDR3 DNA follows: TGTGCCAGCAGCTACTACCCGAGATCTGGGAGCAATAATTCACCCCTCCACTTT. The variable domain in full, with the rest retrieved from reference TRBV7-8 and TRBJ1-6, is GAGVSQSPRYKVAKRGQDVALRCDPISGHVSLFWYQQALGQGPEFLTYFQNEAQLDKSGLPSDRFFAERPEGSVSTLKIQRTQQEDSAVYLCASSYYPRSGSNNSPLHFGNGTRLTVT.

V is TRBV3-1 and J is TRBJ2-5; 11 nucleotides match TRBD2. With V trimmed by 4 bases and J by 0 bases, 7 bases remained unmatched. This CDR3 comprises 17 residues. Germline V gene lookup returns CDR1 LGHDT and CDR2 YNNKEL (reference sequence). The CDR3 region has the DNA TGTGCCAGCAGCCTGGTAGGGGGACTAGCGGACCAAGAGACCCAGTACTTC. Its protein product is CASSLVGGLADQETQYF.

The chain is built from TRBV19 and TRBJ2-7, with TRBD1 identical over 7 bases. This CDR3 comprises 14 residues. The V gene end was trimmed by 6 bases and the J gene end by 3 bases; junction bases not matched to a gene: 8. The V gene's germline CDR1 is LNHDA and CDR2 SQIVND (reference sequence). CDR3 coding DNA: TGTGCCAGTAGGTCGACAGGGTTCAGCTACGAGCAGTACTTC. It codes for CASRSTGFSYEQYF.

This clonotype was observed many times. The genes are TRBV7-8 and TRBJ2-1, with 11 bases fitting TRBD2. The V segment lost 5 bases and the J segment 3 bases; nucleotides outside the gene matches: 3. The CDR3 runs to 15 residues. The germline CDR1 and CDR2 sequences are SGHVS and FQNEAQ. The CDR3 reads CASSISGGGYNEQFF. The CDR3 region has the DNA TGTGCCAGCAGCATTAGCGGGGGGGGCTACAATGAGCAGTTCTTC.

The chain employs TRBV9 and TRBJ2-7, with D perhaps matching TRBD1 or TRBD2 (5 bases each). V shed 4 bases and J shed 1 base, with 15 bases lying between them. This CDR3 contains 15 residues. Germline loops: CDR1 SGDLS, CDR2 YYNGEE. The CDR3 DNA reads TGTGCCAGCAGCAAGGCCGGGACGGGATCCTACGAGCAGTACTTC. It codes for CASSKAGTGSYEQYF.

This clonotype was picked up many times. The chain has TRBV7-9 and TRBJ1-1; tentatively, D is TRBD1 (6 bases). CDR3 size: 12 residues. The ends were cut back, 5 bases at V and 5 bases at J, with 9 bases in the middle. The germline V gene has CDR1 SEHNR and CDR2 FQNEAQ (reference sequence). The chain's CDR3 is CASSGQGTEAFF. In nucleotides, the CDR3 is TGTGCCAGCAGCGGGCAGGGGACTGAAGCTTTCTTT.

This clonotype was seen ten or more times. This chain joins TRBV9 and TRBJ2-7; D remains ambiguous. Germline V gene data show CDR1 as SGDLS and CDR2 as YYNGEE. This CDR3 contains 14 residues. Trimming shortened V by 0 bases and J by 3 bases, and 10 bases separated the two germline ends. The CDR3 sequence: CASSVASVNYEQYF. The DNA of the CDR3 is TGTGCCAGCAGCGTAGCTTCCGTTAACTACGAGCAGTACTTC.

The table lists this clonotype with many counts. This chain links TRBV20-1 with TRBJ2-1, with 9 bases fitting TRBD2. The V and J ends lost 6 bases and 4 bases, in that order; junction bases with no gene match: 7. The germline CDR1 and CDR2 sequences are DFQATT and SNEGSKA (reference sequence). The CDR3 covers 14 residues. This chain's CDR3 is CSASRTSDYNEQFF. The CDR3 DNA reads as TGCAGTGCCAGTCGGACTAGCGATTACAATGAGCAGTTCTTC.

This clonotype was recorded at least ten times. The rearrangement joins TRBV29-1 to TRBJ2-5; no reliable D call. The CDR3 is 11 residues long. Trimming took 3 bases from V and 7 from J, leaving 9 bases between them. Germline assignment: CDR1 SQVTM and CDR2 ANQGSEA. This CDR3 reads CSVEALGTQYF. The DNA of the CDR3 is TGCAGCGTTGAGGCCTTAGGGACCCAGTACTTC.

This clonotype was found a few times. The chain recombines TRBV20-1 with TRBJ2-7; 7 bases align to TRBD2. Germline V gene sequence: CDR1 DFQATT, CDR2 SNEGSKA (reference sequence). Trimming removed 4 bases from V and 0 bases from J; junction bases left unmatched: 6. The CDR3 extends over 14 amino acids. The chain's CDR3 is CSAKSGTNSYEQYF. The CDR3 DNA reads as TGCAGTGCTAAAAGCGGGACCAACTCCTACGAGCAGTACTTC.

This clonotype appeared a few times. The gene calls are TRBV29-1 and TRBJ2-1; 7 bases align to TRBD1. Unmatched junction bases numbered 9, after V lost 4 bases and J lost 6 bases. The germline gives CDR1 SQVTM, CDR2 ANQGSEA. CDR3 length equals 14 residues. Written as DNA, the CDR3 is TGCAGCGTTGCGACAGGGCCTACAGCCAATGAGCAGTTCTTC. It is translated as CSVATGPTANEQFF.

This chain connects TRBV20-1 to TRBJ2-1, with 12 bases matching TRBD1. With 3 bases clipped from V and 7 bases from J, the junction kept 7 bases outside the gene matches. The CDR3 length is 15 residues. Germline V lookup: CDR1 DFQATT, CDR2 SNEGSKA (reference sequence). Written as DNA, the CDR3 is TGCAGTGCTAGGCAATGGGACAGGGGGCGAAATGAGCAGTTCTTC. Amino acids: CSARQWDRGRNEQFF.

Only a few counts were recorded for this clonotype. The rearrangement uses TRBV19 and TRBJ2-5; possibly TRBD1 or TRBD2 for D (5 bases each). Germline V CDR1 and CDR2: LNHDA, SQIVND (reference sequence). The V end was cut by 3 bases, the J end by 9 bases, with 11 bases between. The CDR3 runs to 12 residues. Here the CDR3 reads CASSIGTPPQYF. The CDR3 DNA sequence: TGTGCCAGTAGTATCGGGACCCCGCCCCAGTACTTC.

This clonotype was seen ten or more times. The rearrangement links TRBV7-3 to TRBJ2-2; 8 bases match TRBD1. V shed 3 bases, J shed 3 bases, and the junction held 0 bases outside the gene matches. The CDR3 has 14 residues. CDR1 and CDR2 (germline): SGHTA, FQGTGA. CDR3 loop: CASSLTGDTGELFF. The CDR3 DNA is TGTGCCAGCAGCTTGACAGGGGACACCGGGGAGCTGTTTTTT.